Listed here are 14 T cell receptor beta chains from one sample, sequenced in a study of vaccination effects on CD4 cells after COVID-19. The ViraFEST assay expanded antigen-specific CD4+ T cells with viral peptide pools before sequencing. After roughly 11 days in culture, the CD4+ T cells were isolated. Libraries were prepared by immunoSEQ multiplex PCR; TCRdb keeps only in-frame clonotypes and omits some of them. The data show roughly 61,000 clones, roughly 80% seen once. The antigens for these receptors are not known. This sample comprised CD4+ T cells from PBMCs cultured with HCoV-229E spike peptides, obtained before COVID-19 vaccination. The receptors derive from a human donor who received a COVID-19 vaccine.

The rearrangement uses TRBV20-1 and TRBJ2-1; 8 bases fit TRBD1. Germline V gives CDR1 DFQATT, CDR2 SNEGSKA (reference sequence). V lost 3 bases and J lost 2; bases outside the gene matches: 9. CDR3 size: 16 residues. CDR3 in amino acids: CSASTNRGNTYNEQFF. CDR3 DNA: TGCAGTGCTAGTACAAACAGGGGGAATACCTACAATGAGCAGTTCTTC.

The V and J genes are TRBV4-1 and TRBJ2-7; 8 bases are shared with TRBD1. The V segment lost 1 base and the J segment 5 bases; nucleotides outside the gene matches: 1. The V gene's germline CDR1 is MGHRA and CDR2 YSYEKL. The CDR3 contains 13 residues. This CDR3 is CASSQVQGDEQYV. In nucleotides, the CDR3 is TGCGCCAGCAGCCAAGTACAGGGGGACGAGCAGTACGTC.

The rearrangement links TRBV5-1 to TRBJ2-1; TRBD1 matches at 7 bases. CDR1 and CDR2 (germline): SGHRS, YFSETQ. V lost 3 bases to trimming and J lost 3 bases; unmatched junction nucleotides: 3. The CDR3 has 14 residues. This CDR3 reads CASSSGTDYNEQFF. In DNA, the CDR3 is TGCGCCAGCAGCTCCGGGACAGACTACAATGAGCAGTTCTTC.

This rearrangement joins TRBV2 to TRBJ2-7, with D tentatively TRBD1 (6 bases). Trimming shortened V by 7 bases and J by 3 bases, and 10 bases separated the two germline ends. The CDR3 extends over 12 amino acids. Germline values: CDR1 SNHLY, CDR2 FYNNEI. The CDR3 protein is CASTKGDYEQYV. The CDR3 DNA is TGTGCCAGCACTAAGGGGGACTACGAGCAGTACGTC.

The chain is built from TRBV5-1 and TRBJ2-1, with D perhaps TRBD2 (6 bases). This CDR3 has 15 amino acids. Germline V gives CDR1 SGHRS, CDR2 YFSETQ. The V end was cut by 4 bases, the J end by 0 bases, with 11 bases between. The CDR3 DNA follows: TGCGCCAGCAGCCCGGGGGTAAGCTCCTACAATGAGCAGTTCTTC. Translating it yields CASSPGVSSYNEQFF.

This clone was recorded once. V is TRBV28 and J is TRBJ2-5; tentative D call: TRBD2 (7 bases). V lost 11 bases and J lost 3, with 16 bases in between. Germline loops: CDR1 MDHEN, CDR2 SYDVKM. This CDR3 region has 13 residues. The CDR3 loop reads CALGGGGKETQYF. The CDR3 DNA is TGTGCCCTCGGAGGGGGGGGGAAAGAGACCCAGTACTTC. The variable domain in full, completed from reference TRBV28 and TRBJ2-5, reads DVKVTQSSRYLVKRTGEKVFLECVQDMDHENMFWYRQDPGLGLRLIYFSYDVKMKEKGDIPEGYSVSREKKERFSLILESASTNQTSMYLCALGGGGKETQYFGPGTRLLVL.

This clone was counted a single time. This chain joins TRBV19 and TRBJ1-5; D uncertain. The V and J ends lost 2 bases and 2 bases respectively, with 10 bases between them. Germline CDR1 and CDR2: LNHDA and SQIVND (reference sequence). The CDR3 contains 15 residues. The CDR3 loop reads CASSIWGDGNQPQHF. The CDR3 DNA reads TGTGCCAGTAGTATATGGGGTGACGGCAATCAGCCCCAGCATTTT.

The chain joins TRBV4-3 to TRBJ1-5; D call uncertain. The CDR3 consists of 13 residues. The V and J ends lost 0 bases and 7 bases respectively, with 7 bases between them. Germline values: CDR1 LGHNA, CDR2 YSLEER. DNA for the CDR3: TGCGCCAGCAGCCAAGAGGCGCAGCAGCCCCAGCATTTT. Translating it yields CASSQEAQQPQHF.

The V and J genes are TRBV18 and TRBJ2-3; no clear D gene. This CDR3 contains 15 residues. The germline V gene has CDR1 KGHSH and CDR2 LQKENI. Trimming removed 0 bases at V and 5 bases at J, with 12 bases between. CDR3 protein: CASSPPSRREDTQYF. The CDR3 nucleotides read TGTGCCAGCTCACCACCCTCCCGAAGAGAAGATACGCAGTATTTT. Variable domain in full (rest from reference TRBV18 and TRBJ2-3): NAGVMQNPRHLVRRRGQEARLRCSPMKGHSHVYWYRQLPEEGLKFMVYLQKENIIDESGMPKERFSAEFPKEGPSILRIQQVVRGDSAAYFCASSPPSRREDTQYFGPGTRLTVL.

J is TRBJ2-3 and V is TRBV6-5, with D tentatively TRBD1 or TRBD2 (6 bases each). The CDR3 totals 15 residues. Germline V gene data show CDR1 as MNHEY and CDR2 as SVGAGI. The germline V and J ends were trimmed by 7 bases and 4 bases, with 18 bases remaining between them. The CDR3 nucleotides read TGTGCCAGCACCCAGGCTCCGGGGGCGGCAGATACGCAGTATTTT. This encodes CASTQAPGAADTQYF.

This rearrangement joins TRBV20-1 to TRBJ2-5; D is undetermined. The CDR3 covers 10 residues. Germline CDR1 reads DFQATT; CDR2 reads SNEGSKA (reference sequence). V lost 5 bases and J 3 bases, leaving 4 bases between the germline ends. CDR3 coding DNA: TGCAGTGCTTCCAAAGAGACCCAGTACTTC. It is translated as CSASKETQYF.

The gene calls are TRBV14 and TRBJ1-1, with 7 nucleotides matching TRBD1. Trimming cost V 4 bases and J 9 bases; bases outside gene matches: 8. This CDR3 has 13 amino acids. The germline V gene encodes CDR1 SGHDN and CDR2 FVKESK. The CDR3 coding sequence is TGTGCCAGCAGCCGGGAGTGGGACAGTCAAGCTTTCTTT. This gives the protein CASSREWDSQAFF.

The chain couples TRBV10-1 to TRBJ1-2; 9 bases map to TRBD1. This CDR3 comprises 19 residues. Looked up from germline, CDR1 is WNHNN and CDR2 is SYGVQD (reference sequence). V lost 1 base to trimming and J lost 8 bases; unmatched junction nucleotides: 20. The CDR3 reads CASSEFFFLVGQGTKGYTF. In nucleotides, the CDR3 is TGCGCCAGCAGTGAGTTTTTTTTCCTCGTGGGACAGGGAACAAAGGGCTACACCTTC.

J is TRBJ2-1 and V is TRBV10-3, with TRBD2 identical over 14 bases. V was pared by 5 bases and J by 8 bases, with 5 bases of the junction left unmatched. Germline V gives CDR1 ENHRY, CDR2 SYGVKD. The CDR3 has 15 residues. CDR3 DNA: TGTGCCATCAGTACGACTAGCGGGGGGGACGATGAGCAGTTCTTC. Translating it yields CAISTTSGGDDEQFF.